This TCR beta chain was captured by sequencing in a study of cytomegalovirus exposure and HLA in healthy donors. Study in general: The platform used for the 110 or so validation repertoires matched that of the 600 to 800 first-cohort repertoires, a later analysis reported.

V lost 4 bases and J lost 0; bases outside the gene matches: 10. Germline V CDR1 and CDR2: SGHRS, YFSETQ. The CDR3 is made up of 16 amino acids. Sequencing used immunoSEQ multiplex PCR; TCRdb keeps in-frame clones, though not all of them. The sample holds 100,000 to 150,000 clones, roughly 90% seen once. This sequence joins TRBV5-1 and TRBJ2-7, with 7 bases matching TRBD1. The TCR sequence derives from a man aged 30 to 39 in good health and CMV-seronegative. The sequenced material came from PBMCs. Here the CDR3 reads CASSQTTGTDSYEQYF. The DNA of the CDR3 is TGCGCCAGCAGCCAGACGACCGGGACAGACTCCTACGAGCAGTACTTC.